A selection of T cell receptor beta chains follows, all from one sample in a study of T cell responses to AZD1222 COVID-19 vaccine. The assay was immunoSEQ multiplex PCR, and TCRdb's table has in-frame clones only and misses some. The top ten clones hold approximately 4.8% of a sample with about 120,000 clones, 85% to 90% of them seen once. Here the sequenced sample was peripheral blood, taken on day 0 of AZD1222 vaccination. The source is an adult in good health. Each CDR3 is given with its conserved first and last residue. A D gene is named only where the DNA matches it firmly. Not all rows give a size; the values are once, few, many and, for expanded clones, a class.

>TRBD1|TRBJ1-2|NA|TRBV5-1
CASSLRDRNYGYTF
TGCGCCAGCAGCTTAAGGGACAGAAACTATGGCTACACCTTC
>TRBD1|TRBJ1-1|NA|TRBV6-1
CASSEFTGVYTEAFF
TGTGCCAGCAGTGAGTTCACAGGGGTTTACACTGAAGCTTTCTTT
>NA|TRBJ1-2|NA|TRBV28
CASRPQVPYGYTF
TGTGCCAGCAGACCACAGGTTCCCTATGGCTACACCTTC
>NA|TRBJ1-3|NA|TRBV6-5
CASRQTGGRGNTIYF
TGTGCCAGCAGACAAACGGGGGGACGTGGAAACACCATATATTTT
>NA|TRBJ2-3|NA|TRBV7-2
CASSSGATGGSGTQYF
TGTGCCAGCAGCTCCGGCGCGACGGGGGGCTCTGGTACGCAGTATTTT
>TRBD1|TRBJ2-7|NA|TRBV10-1
CASRFRDRGHEASYEQYF
TGCGCCAGCAGATTCCGGGACAGGGGGCACGAGGCCTCCTACGAGCAGTACTTC
>NA|TRBJ2-7|NA|TRBV6-5
CATRVWAGVSDEQYF
TGTGCCACCCGCGTGTGGGCAGGGGTAAGCGACGAGCAGTACTTC
>NA|TRBJ2-2|NA|TRBV3-1/TRBV3-2
CASSQVIRVTRYTGELFF
TGTGCCAGCAGCCAAGTTATCAGGGTTACTAGGTATACCGGGGAGCTGTTTTTT
>TRBD1|TRBJ1-2|NA|TRBV7-6
CASSSTGGFYGYTF
TGTGCCAGCAGTTCTACAGGGGGCTTCTATGGCTACACCTTC
>TRBD2|TRBJ2-3|many|TRBV4-2
CASSQIAGVRDTQYF
TGTGCCAGCAGCCAAATAGCGGGAGTGAGAGATACGCAGTATTTT
>NA|TRBJ1-2|NA|TRBV15
CATSSSSLYTF
TGTGCCACCAGCAGTAGTTCCCTTTACACCTTC
>NA|TRBJ1-1|NA|TRBV28
CASSPWAADTEAFF
TGTGCCAGCAGTCCCTGGGCGGCGGACACTGAAGCTTTCTTT
>NA|TRBJ1-1|NA|TRBV5-1
CASSLEGGTEAFF
TGCGCCAGCAGCTTGGAAGGGGGCACTGAAGCTTTCTTT